These 22 T cell receptor beta chains came from one sample sequenced in a study of identifying expanded T cells in peripheral blood. Only in-frame clones appear in the TCRdb table, and some are missing; sequencing was by immunoSEQ multiplex PCR. Of 50,000 to 65,000 clones listed, over 75% are singletons. Material for sequencing was blood. The receptors were sampled from a person between 18 and 75 years old in good health.

The rearrangement uses TRBV7-9 and TRBJ2-3; a possible D gene is TRBD2 (6 bases). Germline CDR1 SEHNR, CDR2 FQNEAQ (reference sequence). The CDR3 has 15 residues. Trimming took off 6 bases at V and 2 bases at J, with 15 bases between the two ends. CDR3 coding DNA: TGTGCCAGCAGTCGAACGCGGGGCATCACAGATACGCAGTATTTT. It translates to CASSRTRGITDTQYF.

The chain is built from TRBV7-2 and TRBJ1-1, with unresolved D. Looked up from germline, CDR1 is SGHTA and CDR2 is FQGNSA. V lost 1 base, J lost 1 base, and 10 bases lay in between. The CDR3 has 15 amino acids. The CDR3 nucleotides read TGTGCCAGCAGCTTAGGAGGGTTGAGGAACACTGAAGCTTTCTTT. Its protein product is CASSLGGLRNTEAFF.

The chain employs TRBV6-1 and TRBJ2-5; D not certain. The CDR3 has 13 residues. The V gene's germline CDR1 is MNHNS and CDR2 SASEGT. V gave up 6 bases and J gave up 1 base, with 9 bases separating them. The CDR3 nucleotides read TGTGCCAGCAGCTTACAGTTCCAAGAGACCCAGTACTTC. Encoded protein: CASSLQFQETQYF.

This chain links TRBV7-3 with TRBJ2-3; TRBD2 matches at 7 bases. The J segment lost 6 bases and the V segment lost 5 bases, leaving 2 bases of the junction unmatched. The CDR3 is 12 amino acids. Germline values: CDR1 SGHTA, CDR2 FQGTGA. CDR3 in amino acids: CASSPGGDTQYF. The CDR3 bases are TGTGCCAGCAGCCCCGGGGGGGATACGCAGTATTTT. The entire variable domain, with the rest obtained from reference TRBV7-3 and TRBJ2-3, is as follows: GAGVSQTPSNKVTEKGKYVELRCDPISGHTALYWYRQSLGQGPEFLIYFQGTGAADDSGLPNDRFFAVRPEGSVSTLKIQRTERGDSAVYLCASSPGGDTQYFGPGTRLTVL.

The V and J genes are TRBV4-2 and TRBJ2-5; D not resolved. This CDR3 is built from 15 residues. Trimming removed 0 bases from V and 0 bases from J, with 8 bases in between. The germline CDR1 and CDR2 sequences are LGHNA and YNFKEQ. The CDR3 DNA is TGTGCCAGCAGCCAAGAGCCCTCGTACCAAGAGACCCAGTACTTC. This translates into CASSQEPSYQETQYF.

The rearrangement joins TRBV13 to TRBJ2-7; D possibly uses TRBD1 or TRBD2 (6 bases each). The germline V and J ends were trimmed by 6 bases and 1 base, with 10 bases remaining between them. Germline CDR1 and CDR2: PRHDT and FYEKMQ (reference sequence). The CDR3 covers 13 residues. In DNA form, the CDR3 reads TGTGCCAGCAGGGGGGCGGGGTCCTACGAGCAGTACGTC. It codes for CASRGAGSYEQYV.

The chain couples TRBV6-1 to TRBJ1-1; tentative D call: TRBD1 (5 bases). The CDR3 covers 14 residues. Germline CDR1 MNHNS, CDR2 SASEGT. Trimming stripped 8 bases from V and 1 base from J, with 14 bases between. CDR3 in DNA: TGTGCCAGCTGTCTCGGGGCCCGGAACACTGAAGCTTTCTTT. Protein product: CASCLGARNTEAFF.

The chain employs TRBV18 and TRBJ1-5; 8 nucleotides agree with TRBD1. CDR1 and CDR2 from the germline V gene are KGHSH and LQKENI. V was pared by 3 bases and J by 4 bases, with 2 bases of the junction left unmatched. The CDR3 is 14 residues long. The CDR3 here is CASSPGQGNQPQHF. In DNA form, the CDR3 reads TGTGCCAGCTCACCCGGACAGGGAAATCAGCCCCAGCATTTT.

The chain joins TRBV5-6 to TRBJ1-2; D might be TRBD1 (5 bases). Germline values: CDR1 SGHDT, CDR2 YYEEEE. V lost 2 bases to trimming and J lost 4 bases, with 9 bases between them. The CDR3 covers 13 residues. The CDR3 sequence: CASSLRGGYGYTF. The CDR3 DNA is TGTGCCAGCAGCTTAAGGGGCGGCTATGGCTACACCTTC.

The chain joins TRBV5-6 to TRBJ1-1; D is unresolved. V dropped 2 bases and J dropped 2 bases, with 10 bases sitting between them. The CDR3 is made up of 14 amino acids. Per germline, CDR1 SGHDT and CDR2 YYEEEE. The CDR3 sequence: CASSFRGANTEAFF. The CDR3 region has the DNA TGTGCCAGCAGCTTTCGAGGAGCCAACACTGAAGCTTTCTTT.

The chain has TRBV19 and TRBJ2-3; perhaps TRBD1 as D (5 bases). Per the germline V gene, CDR1 is LNHDA and CDR2 is SQIVND (reference sequence). Trimming removed 1 base at V and 5 bases at J, with 13 bases between. The CDR3 has 15 residues. The chain's CDR3 is CASSIGIGALDTQYF. In DNA form, the CDR3 reads TGTGCCAGTAGTATAGGGATAGGGGCGTTAGATACGCAGTATTTT.

In this sample, this clone turned up a few times. This chain joins TRBV7-9 and TRBJ1-2, with D hard to call. The CDR3 covers 13 residues. Germline V CDR1 and CDR2: SEHNR, FQNEAQ (reference sequence). V was clipped by 5 bases and J by 8 bases, with 15 bases between them. CDR3 residues: CASSPPLGWGYTF. CDR3 nucleotides: TGTGCCAGCAGCCCGCCCTTAGGGTGGGGCTACACCTTC. Using reference TRBV7-9 and TRBJ1-2 for the parts outside the CDR3, the full variable domain is DTGVSQNPRHKITKRGQNVTFRCDPISEHNRLYWYRQTLGQGPEFLTYFQNEAQLEKSRLLSDRFSAERPKGSFSTLEIQRTEQGDSAMYLCASSPPLGWGYTFGSGTRLTVV.

This chain links TRBV5-4 with TRBJ2-7; possible D gene TRBD2, 7 bases. The CDR3 is 13 amino acids. V lost 4 bases to trimming and J lost 3 bases, with 11 bases between them. Germline CDR1 and CDR2: SGHNT and YYREEE (reference sequence). CDR3 coding DNA: TGTGCCAGCAGCCTAGGGGGGGGCTACGAGCAGTACTTC. Protein: CASSLGGGYEQYF.

The chain recombines TRBV2 with TRBJ2-1; D tentatively reads TRBD1 or TRBD2 (5 bases each). Trimming pared 3 bases from V and 9 bases from J, leaving 15 bases between. In germline, CDR1 is SNHLY, CDR2 FYNNEI. This CDR3 has 14 residues. Written as DNA, the CDR3 is TGTGCCAGCAGTGATCTCCTCGAGGGGACTGAGCAGTTCTTC. Amino acid sequence: CASSDLLEGTEQFF. Full variable domain (remainder filled in from reference TRBV2 and TRBJ2-1): EPEVTQTPSHQVTQMGQEVILRCVPISNHLYFYWYRQILGQKVEFLVSFYNNEISEKSEIFDDQFSVERPDGSNFTLKIRSTKLEDSAMYFCASSDLLEGTEQFFGPGTRLTVL.

This chain links TRBV9 with TRBJ2-2; D possibly corresponds to TRBD1 (6 bases). Trimming removed 2 bases from V and 5 bases from J, with 13 bases in between. This CDR3 region has 15 residues. Looked up from germline, CDR1 is SGDLS and CDR2 is YYNGEE. The CDR3 DNA reads as TGTGCCAGCAGCGTCGGGACACCGGGGACCGGGGAGCTGTTTTTT. This codes for CASSVGTPGTGELFF.

This rearrangement joins TRBV18 to TRBJ2-5; the D is unclear. CDR3 length equals 13 residues. CDR1 and CDR2 from the germline V gene are KGHSH and LQKENI. Trimming left V 4 bases short and J 0 bases short, with 6 bases between. The CDR3 DNA sequence: TGTGCCAGCTCACTCGCACACCAAGAGACCCAGTACTTC. Translating it yields CASSLAHQETQYF. Using reference TRBV18 and TRBJ2-5 for the parts outside the CDR3, the full variable domain is NAGVMQNPRHLVRRRGQEARLRCSPMKGHSHVYWYRQLPEEGLKFMVYLQKENIIDESGMPKERFSAEFPKEGPSILRIQQVVRGDSAAYFCASSLAHQETQYFGPGTRLLVL.

The CDR3: CASWISTEAFF. The CDR3 coding sequence is TGTGCCAGCTGGATTTCCACTGAAGCTTTCTTT. The chain joins TRBV2 to TRBJ1-1; D unresolved. The CDR3 is made up of 11 amino acids. Trimming shortened V by 8 bases and J by 4 bases, and 8 bases separated the two germline ends. Germline CDR1 SNHLY, CDR2 FYNNEI.

The chain recombines TRBV5-3 with TRBJ1-5; 8 bases agree with TRBD1. TRBV5-3 is recorded as an ORF, its role being uncertain. The CDR3 covers 15 residues. The trim removed 3 bases at V and 2 bases at J, leaving 4 bases unmatched. The CDR3 bases are TGTGCCAGAAGCTGTGGACAGGGCGGCAATCAGCCCCAGCATTTT. It is translated as CARSCGQGGNQPQHF.

The chain combines TRBV28 with TRBJ2-1; D not certain. Per the germline V gene, CDR1 is MDHEN and CDR2 is SYDVKM. V gave up 3 bases and J gave up 7 bases, with 13 bases separating them. The CDR3 is 14 amino acids. The CDR3 DNA sequence: TGTGCCAGCAGTTTGGCAGCCCGGGTTAATGAGCAGTTCTTC. Its protein is CASSLAARVNEQFF.

The gene calls are TRBV5-5 and TRBJ2-2; D unresolved. The CDR3 consists of 16 residues. Trimming took 0 bases from V and 0 from J, leaving 9 bases between them. CDR1 is SGHKS and CDR2 is YYEKEE in the germline V gene (reference sequence). The CDR3: CASSLVARSNTGELFF. CDR3 nucleotides: TGTGCCAGCAGCTTGGTCGCAAGGTCGAACACCGGGGAGCTGTTTTTT.

The J gene is TRBJ2-1, the V gene TRBV5-1; 7 positions match TRBD2. This CDR3 region has 17 residues. In germline, CDR1 is SGHRS, CDR2 YFSETQ. J lost 0 bases, V lost 4 bases, and 10 bases had no gene match. The CDR3 loop reads CASSPNQAGISYNEQFF. CDR3 coding DNA: TGCGCCAGCAGCCCGAATCAAGCGGGAATCTCCTACAATGAGCAGTTCTTC.

The V gene is TRBV9, the J gene TRBJ2-7; 16 bases are a match to TRBD2. The germline V gene encodes CDR1 SGDLS and CDR2 YYNGEE. CDR3 length: 17 residues. V lost 4 bases to trimming and J lost 4 bases; unmatched junction nucleotides: 8. The CDR3 nucleotides read TGTGCCAGCAGCATTGGGACTAGCGGGAGGGCCGGGTACGAGCAGTACTTC. This gives the protein CASSIGTSGRAGYEQYF.